This passage covers 25 T cell receptor beta chains from one sample sequenced in a study of regulatory T cells in long-lasting Graves disease. Assembly of TCR beta libraries relied on iRepertoire HTBI primers together with Arm-PCR of CDR3 regions. TCRdb redid the calling of the multiplex PCR reads with MiXCR, one entry per CDR3 protein. Found here are 350,000 to 450,000 distinct CDR3 sequences, 21% of them singletons; the top ten hold 13% to 15%. The time point is: persistent/refractory GD, antithyroid drugs over 5 years with positive TRAb. The TCR library used RNA extracted from PBMCs. The starting material was peripheral blood mononuclear cells (PBMCs), obtained when the disease was refractory, from a patient treated with antithyroid drugs. Receptors originate from a female donor with Graves disease.

The sample holds many counts of this clonotype. The chain carries TRBV28 and TRBJ2-7, with D perhaps TRBD1 (6 bases). The V gene lost 2 bases and the J gene lost 6 bases, with 11 bases spanning the gap. Looked up from germline, CDR1 is MDHEN and CDR2 is SYDVKM. The CDR3 has 13 amino acids. In DNA, the CDR3 is TGTGCCAGCAGTTTAGGGGGCGTCAGCGAGCAGTACTTC. Its protein is CASSLGGVSEQYF.

This clonotype appeared many times. The chain combines TRBV6-2 or TRBV6-3 with TRBJ2-7; perhaps TRBD2 as D (7 bases). V was cut by 5 bases and J by 5 bases, with 16 bases left in between. This CDR3 has 14 amino acids. CDR1 MNHEY and CDR2 SVGEGT come from the germline V gene. CDR3 sequence: CASSEASGGNEQYF. The CDR3 nucleotides read TGTGCCAGCAGTGAAGCATCGGGGGGCAACGAGCAGTACTTC.

This clonotype has a count of ten or more. This sequence joins TRBV6-5 and TRBJ1-1; possibly TRBD1 for D (6 bases). The V gene lost 2 bases and the J gene lost 4 bases, with 8 bases spanning the gap. Germline V gene data show CDR1 as MNHEY and CDR2 as SVGAGI. The CDR3 runs to 13 residues. Written as DNA, the CDR3 is TGTGCCAGCAGTTACGTCAGGGGCACTGAAGCTTTCTTT. Translated, it gives CASSYVRGTEAFF.

The chain uses TRBV2 and TRBJ2-2; no reliable D call. The CDR3 loop spans 13 amino acids. V was trimmed by 4 bases and J by 5 bases, leaving 8 bases between them. Per germline, CDR1 SNHLY and CDR2 FYNNEI. The DNA of the CDR3 is TGTGCCAGCAGTGGCGACATGACCGGGGAGCTGTTTTTT. Translating it yields CASSGDMTGELFF.

In its sample, this clonotype was seen many times. This rearrangement joins TRBV28 to TRBJ2-7; D uncertain. The CDR3 is 13 residues long. The V end was cut by 2 bases, the J end by 7 bases, with 12 bases between. Germline lookup yields CDR1 MDHEN and CDR2 SYDVKM. DNA of the CDR3: TGTGCCAGCAGTTTACAGGCGATGCCGGAGCAGTACTTC. The encoded protein is CASSLQAMPEQYF.

This chain links TRBV7-9 with TRBJ2-2; 7 positions agree with TRBD2. Germline-derived CDR1 and CDR2 are SEHNR and FQNEAQ (reference sequence). The ends lost 1 base at V and 6 bases at J; junction bases unmatched: 8. The CDR3 loop spans 16 amino acids. The CDR3 loop reads CASSLGRTSLAGELFF. For the CDR3, the DNA is TGTGCCAGCAGCTTAGGCCGGACTAGTTTGGCCGGGGAGCTGTTTTTT.

This clonotype was recorded a few times. The chain combines TRBV11-2 with TRBJ2-7, with 8 bases aligning to TRBD2. J gave up 0 bases and V 5 bases, and 12 bases lay outside the gene matches. Germline V CDR1 and CDR2: SGHAT, FQNNGV. The CDR3 totals 17 residues. The CDR3 sequence is CASSGYSGTRSSYEQYF. The CDR3 DNA reads TGTGCCAGCAGCGGTTACAGTGGGACTAGGAGCTCCTACGAGCAGTACTTC.

This chain uses TRBV24-1 with TRBJ2-3, with D perhaps being TRBD1 or TRBD2 (5 bases each). In germline, CDR1 is KGHDR, CDR2 SFDVKD. CDR3 length: 14 residues. With 2 bases removed from V and 2 bases from J, the gap between germline ends came to 7 bases. The CDR3 here is CATSDWGITDTQYF. The CDR3 region has the DNA TGTGCCACCAGTGATTGGGGGATCACAGATACGCAGTATTTT.

This clonotype was counted many times. The chain recombines TRBV28 with TRBJ2-7; 9 bases align to TRBD2. Germline CDR1 reads MDHEN; CDR2 reads SYDVKM. CDR3 size: 15 residues. V trimming: 4 bases; J trimming: 4 bases; junction bases outside the gene matches: 8. The CDR3 spells CASSYGLATKYEQYF. The CDR3 DNA reads as TGTGCCAGCAGTTATGGACTAGCGACTAAGTACGAGCAGTACTTC.

This clonotype came up a few times. The chain joins TRBV20-1 to TRBJ2-1; 7 bases line up with TRBD2. J lost 10 bases, V lost 4 bases, and 7 bases had no gene match. The CDR3 is made up of 12 amino acids. The germline V gene encodes CDR1 DFQATT and CDR2 SNEGSKA (reference sequence). Here the CDR3 DNA reads TGCAGTGCTAAAGCGGGAAATAGGGAGCAGTTCTTC. Translation: CSAKAGNREQFF.

J is TRBJ2-7 and V is TRBV19, with D perhaps being TRBD1 or TRBD2 (6 bases each). The CDR3 contains 14 residues. The germline V and J ends were trimmed by 2 bases and 3 bases, with 11 bases remaining between them. Germline V lookup: CDR1 LNHDA, CDR2 SQIVND (reference sequence). The CDR3 sequence is CASSIKGGHYEQYF. CDR3 nucleotides: TGTGCCAGTAGTATAAAGGGGGGCCACTACGAGCAGTACTTC.

The table lists this clonotype with a few counts. This sequence joins TRBV4-1 and TRBJ1-6; 8 positions match TRBD1. With V trimmed by 3 bases and J by 9 bases, 7 bases remained unmatched. Looked up from germline, CDR1 is MGHRA and CDR2 is YSYEKL. The CDR3 is made up of 15 amino acids. The CDR3 bases are TGCGCCAGCAGCCAGGACAGGGTATCTATTTCACCCCTCCACTTT. It translates to CASSQDRVSISPLHF.

With regard to this clonotype: A much larger clone differs from this one at a single base, so this may be a read error. The V call is TRBV20-1, the J call TRBJ1-1; 7 nucleotides line up with TRBD1. With V trimmed by 4 bases and J by 8 bases, 13 bases remained unmatched. Germline V gene data show CDR1 as DFQATT and CDR2 as SNEGSKA (reference sequence). There are 14 residues in the CDR3. DNA for the CDR3: TGCAGTGCTACCCTTTCGACAGGGATGAGAGAAGCTTTCTTT. Translating it yields CSATLSTGMREAFF.

In its sample, this clonotype was seen many times. At one of its ends the junction is not consistent with the germline gene, which may arise from a read error. The chain links TRBV28 to TRBJ1-1; 8 nucleotides match TRBD1. CDR3 length: 14 amino acids. Germline-derived CDR1 and CDR2 are MDHEN and SYDVKM. As DNA, the CDR3 is TGTGCCAGCAGTCCACCCGCGGACAGGGCTGAGGCTTTCTTT. Amino acids: CASSPPADRAEAFF. Supplemented by reference TRBV28 and TRBJ1-1, the full variable domain reads DVKVTQSSRYLVKRTGEKVFLECVQDMDHENMFWYRQDPGLGLRLIYFSYDVKMKEKGDIPEGYSVSREKKERFSLILESASTNQTSMYLCASSPPADRAEAFFGQGTRLTVV.

The chain carries TRBV5-6 and TRBJ1-1; weak D call: TRBD1 (6 bases). The CDR3 contains 15 residues. Germline V gives CDR1 SGHDT, CDR2 YYEEEE. Trimming removed 6 bases at V and 0 bases at J, with 15 bases between. Written as DNA, the CDR3 is TGTGCCAGCATCCCCCCAGGGGCCATGAACACTGAAGCTTTCTTT. This codes for CASIPPGAMNTEAFF.

The V call is TRBV29-1, the J call TRBJ1-2; no reliable D call. This CDR3 has 11 amino acids. Deletions cut 4 bases from V and 8 bases from J, with 11 bases between. Per the germline V gene, CDR1 is SQVTM and CDR2 is ANQGSEA. The CDR3 is CSVVGSKGYTF. The CDR3 coding sequence is TGCAGCGTTGTGGGGAGTAAGGGCTACACCTTC.

J is TRBJ2-1 and V is TRBV5-1; TRBD2 matches 8 bases. V lost 0 bases to trimming and J lost 4 bases; unmatched junction nucleotides: 6. CDR3 length: 16 residues. Germline-derived CDR1 and CDR2 are SGHRS and YFSETQ. DNA for the CDR3: TGCGCCAGCAGCTTGGGACGGGTAGCGGGGTACAATGAGCAGTTCTTC. The encoded protein is CASSLGRVAGYNEQFF. Full variable domain (missing parts from reference TRBV5-1 and TRBJ2-1): KAGVTQTPRYLIKTRGQQVTLSCSPISGHRSVSWYQQTPGQGLQFLFEYFSETQRNKGNFPGRFSGRQFSNSRSEMNVSTLELGDSALYLCASSLGRVAGYNEQFFGPGTRLTVL.

This clonotype was seen ten or more times. The chain combines TRBV7-2 with TRBJ2-7; D not certain. CDR3 length: 13 amino acids. V was pared by 2 bases and J by 4 bases, with 9 bases between. Germline loops: CDR1 SGHTA, CDR2 FQGNSA. Written as DNA, the CDR3 is TGTGCCAGCAGCTTATTCCCCCAGTACGAGCAGTACTTC. Translating gives CASSLFPQYEQYF.

The chain uses TRBV5-6 and TRBJ2-7, with 7 bases aligning to TRBD1. There are 13 residues in the CDR3. V shed 4 bases and J 8 bases; nucleotides not matched to a gene: 9. Germline assignment: CDR1 SGHDT and CDR2 YYEEEE. The chain's CDR3 is CASSAGTATKQYF. The CDR3 DNA is TGTGCCAGCAGCGCCGGGACAGCTACGAAGCAGTACTTC.

The genes are TRBV5-1 and TRBJ1-1; D unresolved. In germline, CDR1 is SGHRS, CDR2 YFSETQ. V gave up 0 bases and J gave up 4 bases, with 10 bases separating them. The CDR3 extends over 14 amino acids. In nucleotides, the CDR3 is TGCGCCAGCAGCTTGGGCTCACAGTTCACTGAAGCTTTCTTT. This sequence encodes CASSLGSQFTEAFF. The full variable domain, in which reference TRBV5-1 and TRBJ1-1 provide the parts outside the CDR3, is KAGVTQTPRYLIKTRGQQVTLSCSPISGHRSVSWYQQTPGQGLQFLFEYFSETQRNKGNFPGRFSGRQFSNSRSEMNVSTLELGDSALYLCASSLGSQFTEAFFGQGTRLTVV.

J is TRBJ2-1 and V is TRBV7-2; 7 positions agree with TRBD2. The ends lost 8 bases at V and 7 bases at J; junction bases unmatched: 11. The CDR3 consists of 14 residues. Germline values: CDR1 SGHTA, CDR2 FQGNSA. In nucleotides, the CDR3 is TGTGCCAGCGCACTCGCGGGAGTCTGGAATGAGCAGTTCTTC. Encoded protein: CASALAGVWNEQFF.

At least ten counts were recorded for this clonotype. The chain uses TRBV2 and TRBJ2-5; 8 nucleotides align to TRBD2. CDR3 length equals 12 residues. V dropped 7 bases and J dropped 5; count of bases not matched to a gene: 3. Germline V CDR1 and CDR2: SNHLY, FYNNEI. The CDR3, as DNA: TGTGCCAGCACGGGGGGGGTGGAGACCCAGTACTTC. This encodes CASTGGVETQYF.

The V gene is TRBV28, the J gene TRBJ2-5; TRBD1 matches 8 bases. From germline, CDR1 is MDHEN and CDR2 SYDVKM. This CDR3 is 14 amino acids long. The ends lost 9 bases at V and 5 bases at J; junction bases unmatched: 11. CDR3 amino acids: CASHRDRTWETQYF. CDR3 DNA: TGTGCCAGTCACCGGGACAGGACATGGGAGACCCAGTACTTC.

The rearrangement joins TRBV29-1 to TRBJ1-2; tentatively, D is TRBD1 (5 bases). This CDR3 is 12 amino acids long. Germline CDR1 SQVTM, CDR2 ANQGSEA. With 3 bases removed from V and 6 bases from J, the gap between germline ends came to 11 bases. The CDR3 loop reads CSVDWGIHGYTF. The CDR3 DNA reads TGCAGCGTTGATTGGGGGATCCATGGCTACACCTTC.

Many counts were recorded for this clonotype. J is TRBJ2-2 and V is TRBV2; TRBD2 aligns across 11 bases. Germline CDR1 SNHLY, CDR2 FYNNEI. The V segment lost 2 bases and the J segment 7 bases; nucleotides outside the gene matches: 12. The CDR3 is 18 residues long. This CDR3 is CASSERGVLAGAFGELFF. In DNA form, the CDR3 reads TGTGCCAGCAGTGAAAGGGGGGTACTAGCGGGAGCATTCGGGGAGCTGTTTTTT.